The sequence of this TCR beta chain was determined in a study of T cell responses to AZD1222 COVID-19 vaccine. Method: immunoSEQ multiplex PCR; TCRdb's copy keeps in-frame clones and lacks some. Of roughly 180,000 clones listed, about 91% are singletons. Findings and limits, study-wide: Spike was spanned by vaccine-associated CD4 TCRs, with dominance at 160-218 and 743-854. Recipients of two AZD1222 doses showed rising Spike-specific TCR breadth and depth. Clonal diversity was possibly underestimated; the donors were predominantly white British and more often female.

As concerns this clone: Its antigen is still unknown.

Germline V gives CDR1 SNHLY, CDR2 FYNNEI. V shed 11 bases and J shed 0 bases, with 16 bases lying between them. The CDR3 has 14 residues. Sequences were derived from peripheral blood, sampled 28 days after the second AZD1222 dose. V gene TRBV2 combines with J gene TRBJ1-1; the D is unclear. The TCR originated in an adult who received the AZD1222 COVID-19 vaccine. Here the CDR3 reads CAVRLRAVNTEAFF. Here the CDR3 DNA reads TGTGCCGTCAGACTTCGAGCAGTGAACACTGAAGCTTTCTTT.